This T cell receptor beta chain derives from a study of lymphopenia after photon versus proton radiotherapy. Whole-study results and caveats: Proton therapy kept repertoires fairly stable, unlike photons, which gained effector/memory cells. Larger post-nadir TCR diversity loss correlated inversely with survival in deceased patients. Survival link was tested only in deceased patients; proton benefit remains a possibility.

The CDR3 is 11 amino acids. V was shortened by 5 bases and J by 8 bases, with 10 bases between the two germline ends. Germline V lookup: CDR1 SGHDT, CDR2 YYEEEE. The table came from immunoSEQ multiplex PCR; TCRdb's copy has only in-frame clones and leaves some out. The profile shows approximately 13,000 clones, over 65% of them singletons. As concerns this clone: What it binds is unknown.

This receptor was identified in a man aged 50-60 years with gastric cancer. Source: peripheral blood, taken from a patient treated with photon-based radiotherapy. The chain uses TRBV5-6 and TRBJ1-1, with D hard to call. CDR3 loop: CASSWGGEAFF. The CDR3 DNA reads as TGTGCCAGCAGTTGGGGTGGCGAAGCTTTCTTT.